The present T cell receptor (beta chain) was sequenced within a study of cytomegalovirus exposure and HLA in healthy donors. Overall study: Within an early data release were about 85 million unique TCRs drawn from HLA-typed donors.

This clone was counted a single time. In the PCR, 60 Vbeta and 13 Jbeta primers were used. Assay used: immunoSEQ multiplex PCR; TCRdb lists only in-frame clones, some missing. The data show over 150,000 clones, around four fifths seen once. This CDR3 has 14 residues. V shed 6 bases and J shed 2 bases, with 13 bases lying between them. From germline, CDR1 is MNHEY and CDR2 SMNVEV (reference sequence). The rearrangement joins TRBV27 to TRBJ1-1, with unresolved D. The sequence came from a woman aged 18-29 years in good health and CMV-seronegative. The sequenced sample was PBMCs. The CDR3 loop reads CASSGKERNTEAFF. The CDR3 DNA reads TGTGCCAGCAGCGGGAAGGAGCGTAACACTGAAGCTTTCTTT.